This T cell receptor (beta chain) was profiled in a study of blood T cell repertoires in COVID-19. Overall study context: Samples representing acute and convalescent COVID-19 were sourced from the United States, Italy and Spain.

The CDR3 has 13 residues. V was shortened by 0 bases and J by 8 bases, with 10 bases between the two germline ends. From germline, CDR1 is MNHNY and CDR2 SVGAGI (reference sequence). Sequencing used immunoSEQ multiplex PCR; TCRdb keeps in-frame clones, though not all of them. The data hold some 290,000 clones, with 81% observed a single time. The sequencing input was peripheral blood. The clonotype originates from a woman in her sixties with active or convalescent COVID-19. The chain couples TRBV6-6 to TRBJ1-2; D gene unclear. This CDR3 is CASSYSEQLGYTF. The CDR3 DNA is TGTGCCAGCAGTTACTCGGAACAGTTGGGCTACACCTTC.